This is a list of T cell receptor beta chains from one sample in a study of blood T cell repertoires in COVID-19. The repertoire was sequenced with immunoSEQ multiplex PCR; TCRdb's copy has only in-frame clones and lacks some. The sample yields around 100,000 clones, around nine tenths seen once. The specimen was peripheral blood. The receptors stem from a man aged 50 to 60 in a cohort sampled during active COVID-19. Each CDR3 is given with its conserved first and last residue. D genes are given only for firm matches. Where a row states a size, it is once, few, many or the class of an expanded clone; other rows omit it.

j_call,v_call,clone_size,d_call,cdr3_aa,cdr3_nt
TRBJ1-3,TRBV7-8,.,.,CASSRTQGNDGNTIYF,TGTGCCAGCAGCCGGACACAGGGCAACGATGGAAACACCATATATTTT
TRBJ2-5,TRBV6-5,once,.,CASSFGGRDGETQYF,TGTGCCAGCAGTTTTGGTGGCAGGGATGGGGAGACCCAGTACTTC
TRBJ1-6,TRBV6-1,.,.,CASSAASSFNSPLHF,TGTGCCAGTAGTGCAGCGAGTTCCTTTAATTCACCCCTCCACTTT
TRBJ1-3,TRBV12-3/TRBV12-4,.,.,CASTISGNTIYF,TGTGCCAGCACCATCTCTGGAAACACCATATATTTT
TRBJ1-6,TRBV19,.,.,CASSMENSPLHF,TGTGCCAGTAGTATGGAGAATTCACCCCTCCACTTT
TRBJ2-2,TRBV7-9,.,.,CASSPLTGPTGELFF,TGTGCCAGCAGCCCGTTAACAGGGCCCACCGGGGAGCTGTTTTTT
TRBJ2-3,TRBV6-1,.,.,CASSDAWAASSTDTQYF,TGTGCCAGCAGTGATGCCTGGGCAGCCTCTAGCACAGATACGCAGTATTTT
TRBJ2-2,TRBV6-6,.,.,CASSLADMNTGELFF,TGTGCCAGCAGTCTAGCAGATATGAACACCGGGGAGCTGTTTTTT
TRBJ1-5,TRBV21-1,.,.,CASNGGQPQHF,TGTGCCAGCAACGGGGGGCAGCCCCAGCATTTT
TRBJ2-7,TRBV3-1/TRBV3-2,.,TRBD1,CASSGRQGTREQYF,TGTGCCAGCAGCGGTAGACAGGGGACTCGTGAGCAGTACTTC
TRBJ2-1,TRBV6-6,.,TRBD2,CASSPTLATGGPLNEQFF,TGTGCCAGCAGTCCTACCCTAGCTACGGGGGGGCCACTCAATGAGCAGTTCTTC
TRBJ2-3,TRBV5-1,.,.,CASSLAGQGTDTQYF,TGCGCCAGCAGCTTGGCCGGGCAGGGGACAGATACGCAGTATTTT
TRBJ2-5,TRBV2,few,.,CASSESRGSQETQYF,TGTGCCAGCAGTGAATCGAGGGGGAGCCAAGAGACCCAGTACTTC
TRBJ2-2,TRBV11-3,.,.,CASSSPSLGGAGELFF,TGTGCCAGCAGCTCCCCTTCTCTAGGGGGGGCCGGGGAGCTGTTTTTT
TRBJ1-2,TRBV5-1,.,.,CASSFGFRAGEGANYGYTF,TGCGCCAGCAGCTTTGGATTTCGGGCAGGGGAGGGGGCTAACTATGGCTACACCTTC
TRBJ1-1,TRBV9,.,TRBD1,CATRKNSGGRGAEAFF,TGTGCCACCCGAAAAAACTCAGGGGGTAGAGGCGCTGAAGCTTTCTTT
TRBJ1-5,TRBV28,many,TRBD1,CASSDRGNQPQHF,TGTGCCAGCAGTGACAGGGGCAATCAGCCCCAGCATTTT
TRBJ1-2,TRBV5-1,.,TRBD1,CASSDTTGVYGYTF,TGCGCCAGCTCCGACACGACAGGGGTCTATGGCTACACCTTC
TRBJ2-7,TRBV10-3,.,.,CAISESGSYEQYF,TGTGCCATCAGTGAGTCCGGCTCCTACGAGCAGTACTTC
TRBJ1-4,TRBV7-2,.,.,CASSSPGTTNEKLFF,TGTGCCAGCAGCTCCCCGGGGACAACTAATGAAAAACTGTTTTTT
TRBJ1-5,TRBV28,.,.,CASSFSDQPQHF,TGTGCCAGCAGTTTTTCGGATCAGCCCCAGCATTTT
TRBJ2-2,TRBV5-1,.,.,CASSWGQPGAGELFF,TGCGCCAGCAGCTGGGGACAGCCGGGGGCCGGGGAGCTGTTTTTT
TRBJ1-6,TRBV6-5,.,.,CASSWRVTDSPLHF,TGTGCCAGCAGTTGGAGGGTGACGGATTCACCCCTCCACTTT
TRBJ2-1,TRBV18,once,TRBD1,CASSPKTTGWRNEQFF,TGTGCCAGCTCCCCCAAGACGACAGGGTGGAGGAATGAGCAGTTCTTC
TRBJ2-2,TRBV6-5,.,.,CASSQWTGELFF,TGTGCCAGCAGTCAGTGGACCGGGGAGCTGTTTTTT
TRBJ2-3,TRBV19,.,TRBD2,CASSRTSGGHGTTDTQYF,TGTGCCAGTAGTCGTACTAGCGGGGGTCACGGAACCACAGATACGCAGTATTTT
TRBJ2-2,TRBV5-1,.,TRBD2,CASSPSIGAGNQIGELFF,TGCGCCAGCAGCCCGTCGATAGGAGCGGGGAATCAGATCGGGGAGCTGTTTTTT
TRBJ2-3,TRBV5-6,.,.,CASSFSARATTDTQYF,TGTGCCAGCAGCTTTTCTGCCAGGGCGACCACAGATACGCAGTATTTT
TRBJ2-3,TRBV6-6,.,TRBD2,CASSPTGTSGRDTQYF,TGTGCCAGCAGTCCCACCGGGACTAGCGGAAGAGATACGCAGTATTTT
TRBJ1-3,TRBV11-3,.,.,CASSMDSSGNTIYF,TGTGCCAGCAGCATGGACAGTTCTGGAAACACCATATATTTT
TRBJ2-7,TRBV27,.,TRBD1,CASPNHAGQGVHEQYF,TGTGCCAGTCCGAACCACGCAGGACAGGGGGTCCACGAGCAGTACTTC
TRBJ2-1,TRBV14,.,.,CASSQAGTRYNEQFF,TGTGCCAGCAGCCAAGCCGGGACACGCTACAATGAGCAGTTCTTC
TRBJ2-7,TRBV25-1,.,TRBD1,CASSNTGTGDEQYF,TGTGCCAGCAGTAACACCGGGACAGGGGACGAGCAGTACTTC
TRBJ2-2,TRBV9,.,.,CASSVEPRAVRSGELFF,TGTGCCAGCAGCGTAGAACCTCGAGCGGTTCGTTCCGGGGAGCTGTTTTTT
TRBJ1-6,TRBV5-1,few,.,CASSLDNSPLHF,TGCGCCAGCAGCCTAGACAATTCACCCCTCCACTTT
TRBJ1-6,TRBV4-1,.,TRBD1,CASSPDRGNSPLHF,TGCGCCAGCAGCCCCGACAGGGGGAATTCACCCCTCCACTTT
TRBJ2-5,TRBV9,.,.,CASSVFGQETQYF,TGTGCCAGCAGCGTATTCGGGCAAGAGACCCAGTACTTC
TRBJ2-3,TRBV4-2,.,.,CASSQESLSTDTQYF,TGTGCCAGCAGCCAAGAGTCGTTGAGCACAGATACGCAGTATTTT
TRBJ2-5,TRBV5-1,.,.,CASSRGDSNQETQYF,TGCGCCAGCAGCCGCGGGGACTCTAACCAAGAGACCCAGTACTTC
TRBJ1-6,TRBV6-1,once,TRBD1,CASSDYRGNNSPLHF,TGTGCCAGCAGTGATTACAGGGGCAATAATTCACCCCTCCACTTT
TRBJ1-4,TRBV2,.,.,CASSPNQQGEKLFF,TGTGCCAGCAGTCCAAACCAGCAGGGTGAAAAACTGTTTTTT
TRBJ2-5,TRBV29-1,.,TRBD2,CSVAPRTSVGETQYF,TGCAGCGTTGCCCCCAGGACTAGCGTGGGGGAGACCCAGTACTTC
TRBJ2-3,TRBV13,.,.,CASRQVNTDTQYF,TGTGCCAGCCGACAGGTGAACACAGATACGCAGTATTTT
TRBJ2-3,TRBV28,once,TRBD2,CASRASGGRTDTQYF,TGTGCCAGCAGAGCTAGCGGGGGCCGCACAGATACGCAGTATTTT
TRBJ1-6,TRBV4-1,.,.,CASSQVSGFGDNSPLHF,TGCGCCAGCAGCCAAGTATCTGGTTTCGGGGATAATTCACCCCTCCACTTT